A selection of T cell receptor beta chains follows, all from one sample in a study of cytomegalovirus exposure and HLA in healthy donors. The assay was immunoSEQ multiplex PCR, and TCRdb's table has in-frame clones only and misses some. The sample contains 75,000 to 100,000 clones, around 76% of which appear only once. Input material: PBMCs. These TCRs come from a woman aged 60-75 years in good health and CMV-seropositive. CDR3s include the opening cysteine and the closing phenylalanine or tryptophan. Fields, in order: D gene, V gene, J gene, clone size, CDR3 protein, CDR3 DNA. The D gene is left open where the match is weak. Only part of the rows carry a size: once, few, many, or a class if the clone is expanded.

>TRBD1|TRBV7-9|TRBJ2-7|few
CASSYLTGTGVEQYF
TGTGCCAGCTCCTACCTTACCGGGACAGGGGTGGAGCAGTACTTC
>TRBD1|TRBV4-1|TRBJ1-2|few
CASSQEGQPRGYTF
TGCGCCAGCAGCCAAGAGGGACAGCCTCGGGGCTACACCTTC
>NA|TRBV7-6|TRBJ2-7|NA
CASSSVQGSSYEQYF
TGTGCCAGCAGCTCCGTACAGGGCTCTTCCTACGAGCAGTACTTC
>NA|TRBV28|TRBJ2-7|NA
CASSLNIEQYF
TGTGCCAGCAGTTTAAATATCGAGCAGTACTTC
>NA|TRBV25-1|TRBJ1-5|few
CASSQGSNQPQHF
TGTGCCAGCAGTCAGGGGAGCAATCAGCCCCAGCATTTT
>TRBD1|TRBV5-4|TRBJ1-1|NA
CASSFPGQGSREAFF
TGTGCCAGCAGCTTCCCGGGACAGGGGAGCCGTGAAGCTTTCTTT
>NA|TRBV7-2|TRBJ1-2|NA
CASSLQLRGYGYTF
TGTGCCAGCAGCTTACAGTTGAGAGGGTATGGCTACACCTTC
>NA|TRBV18|TRBJ1-1|NA
CASSAGVNTEAFF
TGTGCCAGCTCGGCAGGGGTGAACACTGAAGCTTTCTTT
>NA|TRBV5-6|TRBJ1-1|NA
CASSLRGGTEAFF
TGTGCCAGCAGCTTGCGCGGGGGGACTGAAGCTTTCTTT
>TRBD1|TRBV27|TRBJ2-2|NA
CASRGGLVSGELFF
TGTGCCAGCAGAGGGGGCCTTGTATCGGGGGAGCTGTTTTTT
>TRBD2|TRBV27|TRBJ2-1|NA
CASSSPGLAGPLYNEQFF
TGTGCCAGCAGTTCTCCTGGACTAGCGGGACCCCTCTACAATGAGCAGTTCTTC
>TRBD2|TRBV4-1|TRBJ2-2|once
CASSQESSGRPGGELFF
TGCGCCAGCAGCCAAGAATCTAGCGGGAGGCCGGGCGGGGAGCTGTTTTTT
>NA|TRBV4-1|TRBJ2-1|few
CASRFREGWFF
TGCGCCAGCAGATTCAGGGAAGGCTGGTTCTTC
>TRBD1|TRBV7-2|TRBJ2-7|NA
CASSVFGDRDEQYF
TGTGCCAGCAGCGTCTTTGGGGACAGGGACGAGCAGTACTTC
>TRBD2|TRBV14|TRBJ2-1|NA
CASSLHISGRGHEQFF
TGTGCCAGCAGCCTCCATATTTCGGGGAGGGGTCATGAGCAGTTCTTC
>TRBD1|TRBV7-9|TRBJ1-1|NA
CASSPGQGGYTEAFF
TGTGCCAGCAGTCCAGGACAGGGCGGTTACACTGAAGCTTTCTTT
>NA|TRBV4-1|TRBJ1-5|NA
CASSHGSNQPQHF
TGCGCCAGCAGCCACGGTAGCAATCAGCCCCAGCATTTT
>TRBD2|TRBV6-1|TRBJ2-7|NA
CASSEDTGGSYEQYF
TGTGCCAGCAGTGAAGACACGGGAGGATCCTACGAGCAGTACTTC
>TRBD2|TRBV6-5|TRBJ2-7|few
CASSKTSGGWDEQYF
TGTGCCAGCAGTAAGACTAGCGGAGGCTGGGACGAGCAGTACTTC
>NA|TRBV20-1|TRBJ1-1|NA
CSAIRGTEAFF
TGCAGTGCTATTAGGGGCACTGAAGCTTTCTTT
>NA|TRBV19|TRBJ2-1|NA
CASSINLGYNEQFF
TGTGCCAGTAGTATCAATCTAGGCTACAATGAGCAGTTCTTC
>NA|TRBV4-1|TRBJ1-1|NA
CASSQGRAFGNTEAFF
TGCGCCAGCAGCCAAGGCAGGGCTTTTGGGAACACTGAAGCTTTCTTT
>NA|TRBV5-4|TRBJ1-2|many
CASSLGAGPANGYTF
TGTGCCAGCAGCCTGGGGGCCGGCCCGGCGAATGGCTACACCTTC
>NA|TRBV6-1|TRBJ2-1|NA
CASSEQGLVVSYNEQFF
TGTGCCAGCAGTGAACAAGGACTCGTGGTCTCCTACAATGAGCAGTTCTTC
>NA|TRBV11-3|TRBJ2-3|NA
CASSPAWDTANTQYF
TGTGCCAGCAGCCCGGCCTGGGACACTGCAAATACGCAGTATTTT
>NA|TRBV27|TRBJ2-6|NA
CASSVRGVSGANVLTF
TGTGCCAGCAGTGTCAGGGGCGTCTCTGGGGCCAACGTCCTGACTTTC
>TRBD1|TRBV7-3|TRBJ2-2|once
CASSLAKGATGELFF
TGTGCCAGCAGCTTAGCGAAGGGGGCTACCGGGGAGCTGTTTTTT
>NA|TRBV18|TRBJ2-1|NA
CATPPYLDSGPYNEQFF
TGTGCCACCCCGCCCTATCTCGACAGTGGGCCTTACAATGAGCAGTTCTTC
>NA|TRBV9|TRBJ1-4|once
CASSGRGRTNEKLFF
TGTGCCAGCAGCGGAAGGGGGAGAACTAATGAAAAACTGTTTTTT
>NA|TRBV6-5|TRBJ1-2|NA
CASRAGRNYGYTF
TGTGCCAGCAGGGCGGGGCGGAACTATGGCTACACCTTC
>TRBD1|TRBV15|TRBJ1-5|NA
CATSRRTGGSQPQHF
TGTGCCACCAGCAGGCGGACAGGGGGTAGTCAGCCCCAGCATTTT
>NA|TRBV19|TRBJ2-1|NA
CASSSTGTYNEQFF
TGTGCCAGTAGTTCCACCGGGACCTACAATGAGCAGTTCTTC
>NA|TRBV5-1|TRBJ1-1|NA
CASSPGSLNTEAFF
TGCGCCAGCAGCCCGGGGAGCCTGAACACTGAAGCTTTCTTT
>NA|TRBV14|TRBJ2-7|NA
CASSPKGSTYEQYF
TGTGCCAGCAGCCCCAAAGGGAGCACCTACGAGCAGTACTTC
>TRBD2|TRBV7-3|TRBJ2-1|NA
CASSLLGLAGGSEQFF
TGTGCCAGCAGCTTATTAGGTCTAGCGGGAGGTAGTGAGCAGTTCTTC
>TRBD1|TRBV28|TRBJ1-2|NA
CASSPPGQGYGYTF
TGTGCCAGCAGTCCACCGGGACAGGGTTATGGCTACACCTTC
>TRBD2|TRBV2|TRBJ2-4|NA
CASSREGRIQYF
TGTGCCAGCAGCCGGGAGGGGCGAATTCAGTACTTC
>TRBD2|TRBV11-2|TRBJ2-7|NA
CASSPGRWLSYEQYF
TGTGCCAGCAGCCCCGGGAGGTGGCTAAGCTACGAGCAGTACTTC
>TRBD1|TRBV5-4|TRBJ1-1|NA
CASSQDRGRRNTEAFF
TGTGCCAGCAGCCAGGACAGGGGGCGAAGGAACACTGAAGCTTTCTTT
>TRBD2|TRBV30|TRBJ2-1|NA
CAWSVGLAGHNEQFF
TGTGCCTGGAGTGTGGGGCTAGCGGGACACAATGAGCAGTTCTTC
>NA|TRBV6-6|TRBJ2-7|NA
CAGTNRGLYEQYF
TGTGCCGGCACCAACAGGGGACTCTACGAGCAGTACTTC
>NA|TRBV2|TRBJ2-1|few
CASSEPLRLYNEQFF
TGTGCCAGCAGTGAACCTCTCAGGCTCTACAATGAGCAGTTCTTC